This entry lists 23 T cell receptor beta chains sequenced from one sample in a study of cytomegalovirus exposure and HLA in healthy donors. The PCR employed 60 Vbeta primers together with 13 Jbeta primers. TCRdb's table, derived via immunoSEQ multiplex PCR, lists solely in-frame clones and lacks some. The top ten clones hold around 1.6% of a sample with around 150,000 clones, 65% to 70% of them seen once. Sequencing was carried out using PBMCs. These receptors originate from a human donor in good health.

The gene calls are TRBV11-2 and TRBJ2-1; 14 nucleotides line up with TRBD2. V shed 3 bases, J shed 6 bases, and the junction held 1 base outside the gene matches. The CDR3 has 15 amino acids. Germline CDR1 SGHAT, CDR2 FQNNGV. DNA for the CDR3: TGTGCCAGCAGCTTGGGGACTAGCGGGAGCAATGAGCAGTTCTTC. It specifies CASSLGTSGSNEQFF. The full variable domain, in which reference TRBV11-2 and TRBJ2-1 provide the parts outside the CDR3, is EAGVAQSPRYKIIEKRQSVAFWCNPISGHATLYWYQQILGQGPKLLIQFQNNGVVDDSQLPKDRFSAERLKGVDSTLKIQPAKLEDSAVYLCASSLGTSGSNEQFFGPGTRLTVL.

The genes are TRBV15 and TRBJ2-7, with 7 bases that match TRBD1. The germline V gene has CDR1 LNHNV and CDR2 YYDKDF (reference sequence). After removal of 5 bases from V and 5 bases from J, the junction contained 6 bases not matched to a gene. This CDR3 region has 13 residues. CDR3 in amino acids: CATSGDDRDEQYF. The CDR3 DNA sequence: TGTGCCACCAGCGGCGACGACAGGGACGAGCAGTACTTC.

The chain couples TRBV10-2 to TRBJ1-3; 8 nucleotides agree with TRBD1. Looked up from germline, CDR1 is WSHSY and CDR2 is SAAADI. The length of the CDR3 is 17 residues. The junction had 14 bases not matched to a gene; V was cut back by 6 bases and J by 4 bases. CDR3 bases: TGCGCCAGCAGCTGGGGGATTTCAAGGACAGGGGGAAACACCATATATTTT. Encoded protein: CASSWGISRTGGNTIYF.

This clone has a handful of counts. This sequence joins TRBV7-8 and TRBJ2-3; tentatively, D is TRBD2 (5 bases). The CDR3 extends over 14 amino acids. V shed 5 bases and J shed 2 bases, with 11 bases lying between them. Germline lookup yields CDR1 SGHVS and CDR2 FQNEAQ. CDR3 bases: TGTGCCAGCAGCACAGCGGAACTCACAGATACGCAGTATTTT. Its translation is CASSTAELTDTQYF.

The sample holds a few counts of this clone. The gene calls are TRBV10-3 and TRBJ2-1; 9 bases map to TRBD1. This CDR3 has 16 residues. The germline gives CDR1 ENHRY, CDR2 SYGVKD. With 4 bases clipped from V and 5 bases from J, the junction kept 9 bases outside the gene matches. This CDR3 is CAISGDRTGEDNEQFF. CDR3 nucleotide sequence: TGTGCCATCAGTGGGGATCGGACAGGGGAGGACAATGAGCAGTTCTTC.

The chain recombines TRBV5-1 with TRBJ1-1; 7 bases map to TRBD1. After removal of 5 bases from V and 4 bases from J, the junction contained 11 bases not matched to a gene. The CDR3 covers 15 residues. Germline V CDR1 and CDR2: SGHRS, YFSETQ. CDR3: CASSRQGSLSTEAFF. In DNA form, the CDR3 reads TGCGCCAGCAGTCGACAGGGAAGCCTGAGCACTGAAGCTTTCTTT.

This clone came up a few times. The chain links TRBV5-6 to TRBJ2-7; D gene uncertain. The CDR3 has 14 residues. Germline V gene lookup returns CDR1 SGHDT and CDR2 YYEEEE. V dropped 2 bases and J dropped 2 bases, with 11 bases sitting between them. The CDR3 DNA follows: TGTGCCAGCAGCTTAGATACAGAAACCTACGAGCAGTACTTC. Translated: CASSLDTETYEQYF.

This clone showed up just a few times. The CDR3 sequence: CATQPVGPRAEAFF. The CDR3 nucleotides are TGTGCCACCCAACCAGTCGGCCCGAGGGCTGAAGCTTTCTTT. The chain carries TRBV15 and TRBJ1-1; D is unresolved. Trimming removed 8 bases from V and 6 bases from J, with 19 bases in between. Germline lookup yields CDR1 LNHNV and CDR2 YYDKDF (reference sequence). This CDR3 region has 14 residues.

For this clone: One end of the junction fails to match germline, which may point to a read error. The CDR3 DNA reads as TGTGCCAGCAGCTTAGCGGGGGGGCGCACGTACGAGCGGTACTTC. This translates into CASSLAGGRTYERYF. The chain couples TRBV7-2 to TRBJ2-7, with D possibly TRBD2 on 7 matching bases. Germline CDR1 reads SGHTA; CDR2 reads FQGNSA. The CDR3 consists of 15 residues.

V is TRBV14 and J is TRBJ2-1; TRBD2 aligns across 12 bases. Germline V gene lookup returns CDR1 SGHDN and CDR2 FVKESK. The CDR3 runs to 16 residues. J was trimmed by 5 bases and V by 5 bases; bases with no gene match: 7. The DNA of the CDR3 is TGTGCCAGCAGCGACCTAGCGGGAGGGCCCCACAATGAGCAGTTCTTC. Translating gives CASSDLAGGPHNEQFF.

The V gene is TRBV28, the J gene TRBJ1-4, with a weak D call TRBD1 (6 bases). This CDR3 has 13 residues. The germline gives CDR1 MDHEN, CDR2 SYDVKM. Trimming removed 7 bases from V and 7 bases from J, with 13 bases in between. CDR3 nucleotide sequence: TGTGCCAGCAAGGTGGGGGCCATTGAAAAACTGTTTTTT. Protein sequence: CASKVGAIEKLFF. Together with reference TRBV28 and TRBJ1-4, the CDR3 gives the full variable domain: DVKVTQSSRYLVKRTGEKVFLECVQDMDHENMFWYRQDPGLGLRLIYFSYDVKMKEKGDIPEGYSVSREKKERFSLILESASTNQTSMYLCASKVGAIEKLFFGSGTQLSVL.

This clone was counted once. The chain combines TRBV11-3 with TRBJ2-1, with 10 bases lining up with TRBD2. The CDR3 runs 15 residues. After removal of 5 bases from V and 8 bases from J, the junction contained 9 bases not matched to a gene. Looked up from germline, CDR1 is SGHNT and CDR2 is YENEEA. CDR3 protein: CASSPPSGSSHEQFF. The CDR3 DNA reads as TGTGCCAGCAGCCCGCCTAGCGGGAGTTCGCATGAGCAGTTCTTC. The complete variable domain, with remaining parts taken from reference TRBV11-3 and TRBJ2-1, reads EAGVVQSPRYKIIEKKQPVAFWCNPISGHNTLYWYLQNLGQGPELLIRYENEEAVDDSQLPKDRFSAERLKGVDSTLKIQPAELGDSAVYLCASSPPSGSSHEQFFGPGTRLTVL.

J is TRBJ1-5 and V is TRBV4-1; the D is unclear. This CDR3 spans 15 amino acids. The V end lost 3 bases, the J end lost 4 bases, and 13 bases lay between the germline ends. The germline V gene encodes CDR1 MGHRA and CDR2 YSYEKL. The CDR3 nucleotides read TGCGCCAGCAGCCACGGAGATAGAGGGAATCAGCCCCAGCATTTT. This gives the protein CASSHGDRGNQPQHF.

With regard to this clone: Other DNA sequences in this specimen translate into the identical CDR3. This chain connects TRBV9 to TRBJ1-1; D gene uncertain. The CDR3 spans 14 residues. Between the trimmed V and J ends, which lost 0 bases and 4 bases, there was a span of 10 bases. Germline V gene lookup returns CDR1 SGDLS and CDR2 YYNGEE. The CDR3 DNA sequence: TGTGCCAGCAGCGTAGCAACCGGTGGCACTGAAGCTTTCTTT. This sequence encodes CASSVATGGTEAFF.

CDR3 sequence (DNA): TGTGCCAGCAGCTCTCCCCTCTCCTACGAGCAGTACTTC. It encodes CASSSPLSYEQYF. This chain joins TRBV11-2 and TRBJ2-7; D ambiguous. This CDR3 has 13 amino acids. Germline V gene data show CDR1 as SGHAT and CDR2 as FQNNGV. V lost 4 bases, J lost 0 bases, and 7 bases lay in between.

This clone was seen more than once but under ten times. The chain employs TRBV5-4 and TRBJ2-2, with D possibly being TRBD2 (6 bases). The length of the CDR3 is 15 residues. The germline V gene encodes CDR1 SGHNT and CDR2 YYREEE (reference sequence). Between the trimmed V and J ends, which lost 0 bases and 3 bases, there was a span of 9 bases. The CDR3 DNA is TGTGCCAGCAGCTTGGTAGGGACTTACACCGGGGAGCTGTTTTTT. Its translation is CASSLVGTYTGELFF. Complete variable domain (other parts from reference TRBV5-4 and TRBJ2-2): ETGVTQSPTHLIKTRGQQVTLRCSSQSGHNTVSWYQQALGQGPQFIFQYYREEENGRGNFPPRFSGLQFPNYSSELNVNALELDDSALYLCASSLVGTYTGELFFGEGSRLTVL.

The chain is built from TRBV4-1 and TRBJ2-2, with D possibly being TRBD1 (7 bases). This CDR3 is built from 20 residues. Trimming removed 1 base from V and 9 bases from J, with 30 bases in between. Germline CDR1 is MGHRA and CDR2 is YSYEKL. The CDR3 nucleotides read TGCGCCAGCAGCCAAGGCCCCAGGGGGGCCCAAGTCCCTGTCTTCCGGGAGCTGTTTTTT. It is translated as CASSQGPRGAQVPVFRELFF.

The V gene is TRBV6-1, the J gene TRBJ2-1; D perhaps matches TRBD2 (7 bases). CDR3 length: 12 residues. V was shortened by 0 bases and J by 15 bases, with 12 bases between the two germline ends. Looked up from germline, CDR1 is MNHNS and CDR2 is SASEGT. CDR3 nucleotide sequence: TGTGCCAGCAGTGAAGCGGGGGGGGCCCCGTTCTTC. As protein: CASSEAGGAPFF.

This clone was recorded a few times. The chain has TRBV23-1 and TRBJ2-7; 8 nucleotides align to TRBD1. TRBV23-1 falls under the ORF class, with uncertain function. Germline trimming cut 4 bases from V and 3 bases from J; bases unmatched to any gene: 2. This CDR3 has 13 amino acids. Here the CDR3 reads CASSPGQDYEQYF. CDR3 nucleotides: TGCGCCAGCAGTCCGGGACAGGACTACGAGCAGTACTTC.

The chain is built from TRBV18 and TRBJ1-4; TRBD1 is a possible D gene (6 bases). V lost 4 bases, J lost 3 bases, and 15 bases lay in between. CDR3 length: 16 residues. Germline lookup yields CDR1 KGHSH and CDR2 LQKENI. The CDR3 sequence: CASSRSSTGSNEKLFF. CDR3 nucleotide sequence: TGTGCCAGCTCACGATCGTCGACAGGATCTAATGAAAAACTGTTTTTT.

In this sample, this clone turned up a few times. The chain recombines TRBV19 with TRBJ2-7; no reliable D call. The CDR3 is 15 residues long. The V and J ends lost 0 bases and 2 bases respectively, with 11 bases between them. Per germline, CDR1 LNHDA and CDR2 SQIVND (reference sequence). The CDR3 loop reads CASSIDLGLPYEQYF. The CDR3 bases are TGTGCCAGTAGTATAGATCTAGGCCTGCCCTACGAGCAGTACTTC.

In this sample, this clone turned up once. The chain combines TRBV18 with TRBJ2-2; D not resolved. Trimming left V 3 bases short and J 1 base short, with 6 bases between. CDR1 and CDR2 from the germline V gene are KGHSH and LQKENI. The CDR3 length is 14 residues. In DNA form, the CDR3 reads TGTGCCAGCTCACCTGCCAGGAACACCGGGGAGCTGTTTTTT. It yields the protein CASSPARNTGELFF.

A few counts support this clone. The rearrangement uses TRBV29-1 and TRBJ1-1, with 9 bases aligning to TRBD1. Looked up from germline, CDR1 is SQVTM and CDR2 is ANQGSEA. J lost 8 bases, V lost 5 bases, and 3 bases had no gene match. The CDR3 length is 11 residues. CDR3 DNA: TGCAGCGTTCCACAGGGGGCGGAAGCTTTCTTT. Protein sequence: CSVPQGAEAFF.